A selection of T cell receptor beta chains follows, all from one sample in a study of human T cells and chemical hapten exposure. Using its own MiXCR run on the RACE reads, TCRdb lists one record per CDR3 protein. The data show 70,000 to 100,000 distinct CDR3 sequences, with about 6.8% seen just once and roughly 1.6% held by the top ten. Specimen: whole blood, collected in connection with sensitization to the hapten diphenylcyclopropenone (DPC). These receptor sequences come from a woman aged 25 to 39 with alopecia areata. Some clones in this sample may be carry-over from other donors' samples. The CDR3 runs from the conserved cysteine through the conserved F or W. Each record gives: D gene, J gene, V gene, clone size, CDR3 length, CDR3 DNA, CDR3 protein. The D gene is left open where the match is weak. Some rows mark clone size as missing; the rest say once, few, many or name a class of expanded clone.

- | TRBJ1-2 | TRBV19 | few | 13 | TGTGCCAGTAGACAGACCGCTCGCTATGGCTACACCTTC | CASRQTARYGYTF
- | TRBJ1-2 | TRBV20-1 | many | 9 | TGCAGTGCCGCCGGAGGCTACACCTTC | CSAAGGYTF
- | TRBJ2-3 | TRBV6-5 | - | 16 | TGTGCCAGCAGCCGTCTGAGTTGGGGGGGCACAGATACGCAGTATTTT | CASSRLSWGGTDTQYF
TRBD2 | TRBJ2-6 | TRBV9 | few | 18 | TGTGCCAGCAGCGAGACGGGGGGGGCAGCCTCTGGGGCCAACGTCCTGACTTTC | CASSETGGAASGANVLTF
TRBD1 | TRBJ2-7 | TRBV6-6 | many | 14 | TGTGCCAGCATTCGCCAGGGACAGGGAGGCGAGCAGTACTTC | CASIRQGQGGEQYF
- | TRBJ1-1 | TRBV7-3 | many | 13 | TGTGCCAGCGGGTTACAGCCGAACACTGAAGCTTTCTTT | CASGLQPNTEAFF
- | TRBJ2-6 | TRBV19 | few | 16 | TGTGCCAGTAGTATTATACGTAGCTCTGGGGCCAACGTCCTGACTTTC | CASSIIRSSGANVLTF
- | TRBJ1-2 | TRBV12-3/TRBV12-4 | few | 14 | TGTGCCAGCAGTTTGAGTTTGTTTCTTGATGGCTACACCTTC | CASSLSLFLDGYTF
- | TRBJ2-5 | TRBV5-6 | many | 16 | TGTGCCAGCAGCTTGGGTATCCCAGAGGGTTTTCGGACCCAGTACTTC | CASSLGIPEGFRTQYF
- | TRBJ1-2 | TRBV29-1 | many | 11 | TGCAGCGTTGACGGAACCTATGGCTACACCTTC | CSVDGTYGYTF
TRBD1 | TRBJ1-6 | TRBV5-5 | many | 19 | TGTGCCAGCAGCTGGACCTCGACAGGGGATGGCTCCTATAATTCACCCCTCCACTTT | CASSWTSTGDGSYNSPLHF
TRBD1 | TRBJ1-2 | TRBV10-3 | many | 16 | TGTGCCATCAGCAGAGACAGGGGGTCCCTAGGCTATGGCTACACCTTC | CAISRDRGSLGYGYTF
- | TRBJ2-3 | TRBV30 | - | 11 | TGTGCCGGAGAAGTAGGGGATACGCAGTATTTT | CAGEVGDTQYF
- | TRBJ2-1 | TRBV20-1 | many | 16 | TGCAGTGCTAGTGCCGACCAGACGGCTTCCTACAATGAGCAGTTCTTC | CSASADQTASYNEQFF
TRBD2 | TRBJ2-7 | TRBV29-1 | - | 15 | TGCAGCGTAGGGGCTAGCGGAGGGGTTTTTGACGAGCAGTACTTC | CSVGASGGVFDEQYF
- | TRBJ1-5 | TRBV19 | few | 14 | TGTGCCAGTAAGGGACGGGGTAACAATCAGCCCCAGCATTTT | CASKGRGNNQPQHF
TRBD2 | TRBJ2-1 | TRBV20-1 | many | 13 | TGCAGTGCTAGAAGGTCAGGGAGGGATGAGCAGTTCTTC | CSARRSGRDEQFF
- | TRBJ1-3 | TRBV5-6 | many | 15 | TGTGCCAGCACACCAGGACGGAGCTCTGGAAACACCATATATTTT | CASTPGRSSGNTIYF
- | TRBJ2-7 | TRBV6-6 | many | 12 | TGTGCCAGCAGCCTCCAGGGGCTCGAGCAGTACTTC | CASSLQGLEQYF
TRBD2 | TRBJ2-2 | TRBV6-5 | few | 13 | TGTGCCAGCAGTAGCGGGAGGCCCGGGGAGCTGTTTTTT | CASSSGRPGELFF
TRBD1 | TRBJ1-2 | TRBV10-3 | - | 14 | TGTGCCATCAGACCCTGGACAGGGGGTTATGGCTACACCTTC | CAIRPWTGGYGYTF
TRBD2 | TRBJ2-5 | TRBV29-1 | many | 13 | TGCAGCGTTTCGGGCGGGGGGCGTGAGACCCAGTACTTC | CSVSGGGRETQYF
- | TRBJ1-1 | TRBV20-1 | many | 15 | TGCAGTGCTGGGGGACACACCGCCGCTTGGACTGAAGCTTTCTTT | CSAGGHTAAWTEAFF
- | TRBJ1-1 | TRBV12-3/TRBV12-4 | many | 13 | TGTGCCAGCAGATCCAGCGAAAACACTGAAGCTTTCTTT | CASRSSENTEAFF
- | TRBJ1-4 | TRBV7-9 | few | 14 | TGTGCCAGCAGCTTGCGGCAGGGTAGGGAAAAACTGTTTTTT | CASSLRQGREKLFF
- | TRBJ1-2 | TRBV18 | many | 12 | TGTGCCAGCTCGGCGGGGGCCTATGGCTACACCTTC | CASSAGAYGYTF
TRBD1 | TRBJ1-1 | TRBV20-1 | many | 15 | TGCAGTGCTAGGACAGGGGGGACTTGGAACACTGAAGCTTTCTTT | CSARTGGTWNTEAFF
TRBD1 | TRBJ1-6 | TRBV12-3/TRBV12-4 | many | 15 | TGTGCCAGCAGTTTCGGGGGGACAGCAAATTCACCCCTCCACTTT | CASSFGGTANSPLHF
- | TRBJ2-1 | TRBV7-2 | many | 17 | TGTGCCAGCAGTCAACGCGGGGGCGGTGTGTCCTACAATGAGCAGTTCTTC | CASSQRGGGVSYNEQFF
TRBD2 | TRBJ2-1 | TRBV6-5 | many | 15 | TGTGCCAGCAGTTACAGGTCTAGCGGGGTTGGTGAGCAGTTCTTC | CASSYRSSGVGEQFF
- | TRBJ1-1 | TRBV3-1 | many | 14 | TGTGCCAGCAGCCCCGAGGTCCTGAACACTGAAGCTTTCTTT | CASSPEVLNTEAFF
- | TRBJ2-3 | TRBV7-7 | - | 13 | TGTGCTAGCAGCTTGTCGGGACGAGATACGCAGTATTTT | CASSLSGRDTQYF
- | TRBJ2-7 | TRBV6-5 | many | 15 | TGTGCCAGCAGTTACTCCGCGGGGCCCTCCTACGAGCAGTACTTC | CASSYSAGPSYEQYF
- | TRBJ2-2 | TRBV6-4 | - | 13 | TGTGCCAGCAGTGAGCGGGCCACCGGGGAGCTGTTTTTT | CASSERATGELFF
- | TRBJ2-3 | TRBV5-4 | many | 16 | TGTGCCAGCAGCTTGGTTACTGGCTCTGGCGCAGATACGCAGTATTTT | CASSLVTGSGADTQYF
TRBD2 | TRBJ2-3 | TRBV12-3/TRBV12-4 | few | 14 | TGTGCCAGCAGCCCGGGGGGTTTGCCAGATACGCAGTATTTT | CASSPGGLPDTQYF
- | TRBJ1-1 | TRBV4-1 | few | 16 | TGCGCCAGCAGCCAAGAAAGAGGCAGCCTGAACACTGAAGCTTTCTTT | CASSQERGSLNTEAFF
- | TRBJ1-2 | TRBV20-1 | - | 14 | TGCAGTGCTAGAGAGGGGGGGGTTAGCTATGGCTACACCTTC | CSAREGGVSYGYTF
TRBD1 | TRBJ1-6 | TRBV5-1 | - | 13 | TGCGCCAGCAGCGGAGACAGGGGGTCACCCCTCCACTTT | CASSGDRGSPLHF
- | TRBJ1-2 | TRBV27 | few | 13 | TGTGCCAGCAGTGCGACCGGTAACTATGGCTACACCTTC | CASSATGNYGYTF
- | TRBJ2-1 | TRBV14 | - | 13 | TGTGCCAGCAGCCAAGGACAGCGGAGTGAGCAGTTCTTC | CASSQGQRSEQFF
- | TRBJ2-1 | TRBV14 | many | 14 | TGTGCCAGCAGCCAAAACTCAGGATACAATGAGCAGTTCTTC | CASSQNSGYNEQFF
- | TRBJ1-1 | TRBV6-1 | few | 15 | TGTGCCAGCACTTACCGGGTGGGCGGGGGCACTGAAGCTTTCTTT | CASTYRVGGGTEAFF
- | TRBJ2-1 | TRBV12-3/TRBV12-4 | - | 13 | TGTGCCTCTTTTGAGGGGGAATCATATGAGCAGTTCTTC | CASFEGESYEQFF
- | TRBJ2-2 | TRBV5-5 | - | 13 | TGTGCCACCCAAGGCCGGTACACCGGGGAGCTGTTTTTT | CATQGRYTGELFF